The 17 T cell receptor beta chains below were found in one sample sequenced in a study of blood T cell repertoires in COVID-19. The data were produced by immunoSEQ multiplex PCR, yet TCRdb's version contains in-frame clones alone and is incomplete. The data hold roughly 99,000 clones, with about four fifths observed a single time. Sequencing was carried out using peripheral blood. The receptor set was obtained from a human donor in a cohort sampled during active COVID-19.

In this sample, this clone turned up once. The chain links TRBV2 to TRBJ1-2, with 9 bases that match TRBD1. This CDR3 is built from 16 residues. CDR1 and CDR2 (germline): SNHLY, FYNNEI. After removal of 2 bases from V and 4 bases from J, the junction contained 8 bases not matched to a gene. This chain's CDR3 is CASSETYPDRGYGYTF. CDR3 sequence (DNA): TGTGCCAGCAGTGAAACATACCCGGACAGGGGCTATGGCTACACCTTC.

Here the CDR3 reads CASSKALGDRGPDGTEAFF. As DNA, the CDR3 is TGTGCCAGCAGCAAAGCGCTCGGGGACAGGGGGCCTGATGGCACTGAAGCTTTCTTT. J is TRBJ1-1 and V is TRBV21-1; the tabulated D call, TRBD1, remains unverified against the DNA. TRBV21-1 is marked as a pseudogene. The CDR3 sequence is 19 residues long.

This clone was detected a few times. The rearrangement links TRBV30 to TRBJ1-2; D unclear. The CDR3 spans 13 residues. Germline V CDR1 and CDR2: GTSNPN, SVGIG (reference sequence). Trimming shortened V by 0 bases and J by 2 bases, and 7 bases separated the two germline ends. The CDR3, as DNA: TGTGCCTGGAGTGTTACAGAAAACTATGGCTACACCTTC. Its translation is CAWSVTENYGYTF.

The chain employs TRBV19 and TRBJ2-5, with a tentative D call TRBD2 (5 bases). V was clipped by 5 bases and J by 7 bases, with 8 bases between them. This CDR3 contains 11 residues. Germline V gene data show CDR1 as LNHDA and CDR2 as SQIVND (reference sequence). The chain's CDR3 is CASSRGRTQYF. The CDR3 DNA is TGTGCCAGTAGTCGGGGTCGGACCCAGTACTTC.

The J gene is TRBJ2-1, the V gene TRBV14; 11 nucleotides agree with TRBD2. The CDR3 has 17 amino acids. V trimming: 4 bases; J trimming: 9 bases; junction bases outside the gene matches: 14. Germline-derived CDR1 and CDR2 are SGHDN and FVKESK. CDR3 nucleotide sequence: TGTGCCAGCAGCCCAATTCCCACTAGCGGGAGACGAGGTGAGCAGTTCTTC. This encodes CASSPIPTSGRRGEQFF.

The rearrangement links TRBV7-3 to TRBJ2-1; 9 bases are shared with TRBD2. Germline trimming cut 4 bases from V and 12 bases from J; bases unmatched to any gene: 10. This CDR3 contains 14 residues. Germline loops: CDR1 SGHTA, CDR2 FQGTGA. The CDR3 DNA follows: TGTGCCAGCAGCTCCCCGAGTCTAGCGGGATGGCAGTTCTTC. Its translation: CASSSPSLAGWQFF. Looking up the rest from reference TRBV7-3 and TRBJ2-1 gives the full variable domain: GAGVSQTPSNKVTEKGKYVELRCDPISGHTALYWYRQSLGQGPEFLIYFQGTGAADDSGLPNDRFFAVRPEGSVSTLKIQRTERGDSAVYLCASSSPSLAGWQFFGPGTRLTVL.

The chain combines TRBV9 with TRBJ1-1; maybe TRBD1 (5 bases). V lost 4 bases and J lost 1, with 8 bases in between. The CDR3 contains 13 residues. Looked up from germline, CDR1 is SGDLS and CDR2 is YYNGEE. The CDR3 DNA is TGTGCCAGCAGCCTTGGACAGAACACTGAAGCTTTCTTT. It specifies CASSLGQNTEAFF. Looking up the rest from reference TRBV9 and TRBJ1-1 gives the full variable domain: DSGVTQTPKHLITATGQRVTLRCSPRSGDLSVYWYQQSLDQGLQFLIQYYNGEERAKGNILERFSAQQFPDLHSELNLSSLELGDSALYFCASSLGQNTEAFFGQGTRLTVV.

The chain recombines TRBV19 with TRBJ2-3, with 11 bases lining up with TRBD2. V dropped 2 bases and J dropped 5; count of bases not matched to a gene: 6. Per the germline V gene, CDR1 is LNHDA and CDR2 is SQIVND (reference sequence). This CDR3 is built from 16 residues. CDR3 loop: CASSISLAGGEDTQYF. In nucleotides, the CDR3 is TGTGCCAGTAGTATATCTCTAGCGGGAGGTGAAGATACGCAGTATTTT.

Notes on this clone: Mismatch with germline at one junction end may stem from a read error. The same CDR3 is also encoded by other DNA sequences in this sample. The chain recombines TRBV19 with TRBJ1-5, with 7 bases lining up with TRBD1. The germline V gene has CDR1 LNHDA and CDR2 SQIVND (reference sequence). The CDR3 length is 15 residues. The CDR3 loop reads CASSIDRQGNQPQHF. The CDR3 nucleotides are TGTGCCAGTAGTATAGATAGACAGGGCAACCAGCCCCAGCATTTT.

The V gene is TRBV7-2, the J gene TRBJ2-5; the match to TRBD2 covers 10 bases. The CDR3 loop spans 16 amino acids. V dropped 0 bases and J dropped 2; count of bases not matched to a gene: 3. Looked up from germline, CDR1 is SGHTA and CDR2 is FQGNSA. CDR3 sequence (DNA): TGTGCCAGCAGCTTAGCTTCAGCGGGAGGGCAAGAGACCCAGTACTTC. Translation gives CASSLASAGGQETQYF.

The chain is built from TRBV5-1 and TRBJ2-1, with 11 bases matching TRBD2. CDR1 and CDR2 from the germline V gene are SGHRS and YFSETQ. V dropped 1 base and J dropped 2; count of bases not matched to a gene: 2. The CDR3 runs 16 residues. CDR3 nucleotides: TGCGCCAGCAGCTTGACTAGCGGGAGTCCCTACAATGAGCAGTTCTTC. As protein: CASSLTSGSPYNEQFF.

This clone has just one count. The rearrangement links TRBV19 to TRBJ2-7, with 11 nucleotides matching TRBD1. CDR1 LNHDA and CDR2 SQIVND come from the germline V gene (reference sequence). The CDR3 length is 13 residues. Here the CDR3 reads CDFNGTGGYEQYV. The CDR3 DNA is TGTGATTTTAACGGGACAGGGGGTTACGAGCAGTACGTC.

The rearrangement joins TRBV18 to TRBJ1-2, with D uncertain. Germline V gene sequence: CDR1 KGHSH, CDR2 LQKENI. V was clipped by 3 bases and J by 8 bases, with 16 bases between them. This CDR3 comprises 14 residues. In DNA form, the CDR3 reads TGTGCCAGCTCACCTCCCCTTCCGGAGAGAGGCTACACCTTC. This sequence encodes CASSPPLPERGYTF.

V and J are TRBV27 and TRBJ2-1; 7 bases map to TRBD2. Germline CDR1 reads MNHEY; CDR2 reads SMNVEV (reference sequence). V lost 5 bases and J lost 7; bases outside the gene matches: 5. There are 13 residues in the CDR3. In nucleotides, the CDR3 is TGTGCCAGCAGTGCCCTTAGCGGGAATGAGCAGTTCTTC. The encoded protein is CASSALSGNEQFF.

J is TRBJ2-3 and V is TRBV2, with 14 bases identical to TRBD2. The germline V gene encodes CDR1 SNHLY and CDR2 FYNNEI. The CDR3 consists of 13 residues. J lost 9 bases, V lost 6 bases, and 2 bases had no gene match. The DNA of the CDR3 is TGTGCCAGCAGGGGACTAGCGGGAGTCACGCAGTATTTT. Amino acids: CASRGLAGVTQYF.

The chain employs TRBV19 and TRBJ2-7, with D unclear. The CDR3 covers 16 residues. V gave up 3 bases and J gave up 3 bases, with 18 bases separating them. Per the germline V gene, CDR1 is LNHDA and CDR2 is SQIVND (reference sequence). CDR3 protein: CASSIKIRLCDYEQYV. The CDR3 coding sequence is TGTGCCAGTAGTATCAAAATCCGCCTATGTGACTACGAGCAGTACGTC.

The V and J genes are TRBV30 and TRBJ1-1; unclear D gene. Per the germline V gene, CDR1 is GTSNPN and CDR2 is SVGIG (reference sequence). This CDR3 spans 14 amino acids. V was trimmed by 4 bases and J by 5 bases, leaving 17 bases between them. CDR3 residues: CAWNSRGLRTEAFF. In nucleotides, the CDR3 is TGTGCCTGGAATTCCAGAGGGTTACGTACTGAAGCTTTCTTT.